Described below is a single T cell receptor (beta chain) sequence and its context. The data originate from a study of blood T cell repertoires in COVID-19. Turning to the study itself: Whether acute or convalescent, the COVID-19 samples came from the United States, Italy and Spain.

CDR3 length: 13 residues. V gave up 5 bases and J gave up 4 bases, with 12 bases separating them. The germline gives CDR1 SEHNR, CDR2 FQNEAQ (reference sequence). Methods used by the authors: How many nucleated cells were present was estimated from reference gene primer amplification. The protocol was immunoSEQ multiplex PCR, while the TCRdb copy is restricted to in-frame clones and leaves out a portion. The V and J calls and clone size come from that table; D and trimming were worked out from the DNA. The data show about 270,000 clones, with around nine tenths seen just once and approximately 9.7% held by the top ten.

This receptor was taken from a man aged 35-49 years with active or convalescent COVID-19. The sequenced sample consisted of peripheral blood. The chain couples TRBV7-9 to TRBJ2-7; possible D gene TRBD2, 5 bases. CDR3 in amino acids: CASSHGVKYEQYF. CDR3 DNA sequence: TGTGCCAGCAGCCACGGGGTTAAATACGAGCAGTACTTC. Full variable domain (missing parts from reference TRBV7-9 and TRBJ2-7): DTGVSQNPRHKITKRGQNVTFRCDPISEHNRLYWYRQTLGQGPEFLTYFQNEAQLEKSRLLSDRFSAERPKGSFSTLEIQRTEQGDSAMYLCASSHGVKYEQYFGPGTRLTVT.